This T cell receptor (beta chain) comes out of a study of T cell responses to AZD1222 COVID-19 vaccine (dated by TCRdb to about 2021). Background on the whole study: A total of over 230 trial participants underwent TCR sequencing, of whom some 210 received two doses of AZD1222 and about 25 received two doses of the MenACWY control vaccine. Trial participants were enrolled by age into subgroups of 18-55, 56-69 and 70-plus years, and roughly 160, 29 and 62 TCR-sequenced participants, respectively, were included in these subgroups.

Beyond this particular receptor, the publication reports: Because no day 14 peak-response samples were available, repertoires were characterized only after the peak T cell response. After two AZD1222 doses, spike-specific TCR breadth and depth were significantly higher than at day 0 and than in MenACWY recipients. Participants were mostly white British and included more females than males, and it was suggested by the authors that clonal diversity may have been underestimated. The whole spike protein was spanned by vaccine-associated CD4 TCRs, and dominant responses were seen in regions 160-218 and 743-854. The 56-69-year group was small, and its depth increase did not reach significance, likely because of low power. Reportedly, almost half of the unique spike-specific TCRs recognized epitopes lying outside the regions that are mutated in the B.1.351 and B.1.1.7 variants. Only five to seven AZD1222 recipients were SARS-CoV-2 seropositive at baseline, limiting conclusions about previously exposed vaccinees.

According to the study, the label for this sample's time point signals: about 28 days (+/-7) after the second vaccine dose. AZD1222 recipients whose second dose came at about 4 weeks and those whose second dose came at about 12 weeks were combined into one group, since spike-specific TCR depth and breadth did not differ between the two schedules. Vaccinee samples came from UK trials COV001 and COV002, including a single-blind randomized controlled phase 2/3 trial of AZD1222 (ChAdOx1 nCoV-19) in healthy adults. For TCRbeta chain sequencing, PBMC samples were collected from trial participants at day 0 and at day 28 after the second dose. Worth noting for this clone: No cognate antigen has been identified for it. No base quality values were provided; no much bigger clone lies one nucleotide off.

The CDR3 regions of human TCRbeta chains were analyzed by immunosequencing. From the authors' description of their analysis: Repertoire TCRs were checked for matches against a reference library of SARS-CoV-2-specific TCRs that had been generated using the MIRA antigen-specificity platform. Breadth was defined as the fraction of unique TCRs that were SARS-CoV-2-associated, and depth was defined as the fraction of total T cells that were SARS-CoV-2-associated. Using the MIRA data, every spike-specific TCR was mapped to the spike region that the TCR reacted to and assigned to either a CD4 or a CD8 class. Log10-transformed breadth and depth values were compared by one-way ANOVA with Sidak's multiple comparisons tests. Entries here come from immuneACCESS through TCRdb and include only in-frame sequences with V and J called. Some clones fail to appear in such tables; in the studies checked, an unresolved V gene covers under half of the shortfall, and the cause of the remainder is unknown. Clone size and V and J calls were adopted from that table, with D and trimming inferred from the DNA. In this sample the table shows about 200,000 clones, roughly 90% of which occur a single time. Clones ranked in the top ten supply nearly 3.5% of the sample.

Spanning cysteine to phenylalanine, the CDR3 consists of 13 amino acids. Only CDR3 DNA remains: 39 bases, in frame from the first base. CDR1 and CDR2 are read off the germline V gene as LGHNT and FRNRAP. The germline ends are 10 bases apart after V is trimmed by 3 bases and J by 5 bases. This specimen consisted of peripheral blood, obtained 28 days after the second AZD1222 dose. The V gene is TRBV12-5 and the J gene is TRBJ2-5; no confident D gene assignment can be made. This TCR came from an adult who received the AZD1222 COVID-19 vaccine. The CDR3 protein: CASGLDWRETQYF. In nucleotides, the sequence is TGTGCTAGTGGTTTAGACTGGCGGGAGACCCAGTACTTC. With all but the CDR3 taken from the reference TRBV12-5 and TRBJ2-5 genes, the full variable domain is: DARVTQTPRHKVTEMGQEVTMRCQPILGHNTVFWYRQTMMQGLELLAYFRNRAPLDDSGMPKDRFSAEMPDATLATLKIQPSEPRDSAVYFCASGLDWRETQYFGPGTRLLVL.